This T cell receptor (beta chain) stems from a study of early T cells in non-severe SARS-CoV-2 infection. Study summary: Whole-blood bulk RNA, unsorted, was sequenced, and chains were unpaired.

TCRdb passed the 5' RACE reads through MiXCR, listing each CDR3 protein once. This sample has 55,000 to 80,000 distinct CDR3 sequences, with 9.5% to 12% found just once. This clonotype was recorded a few times. The antigen is not known. General study results and limits: Anti-spike CD8 specificities were favored by VDJdb matching, whose results missed private and CD4 specificities.

Germline V gives CDR1 SGHDT, CDR2 YYEEEE. With 1 base removed from V and 7 bases from J, the gap between germline ends came to 9 bases. The CDR3 loop spans 13 amino acids. This sample comprised whole blood, obtained at baseline. The V gene is TRBV5-6, the J gene TRBJ2-1, with D perhaps TRBD1 or TRBD2 (5 bases each). This sequence was found in an adult who was a healthcare worker with PCR-confirmed SARS-CoV-2 infection or an uninfected control (not recorded which). DNA for the CDR3: TGTGCCAGCAGCTTGAATGGGGGAAATGAGCAGTTCTTC. It translates to CASSLNGGNEQFF.